A selection of T cell receptor beta chains follows, all from one sample in a study of patients and donors after allogeneic stem cell transplantation. One entry per CDR3 protein, called by TCRdb with MiXCR from the RT-PCR reads. The data show roughly 200,000 distinct CDR3 sequences, with around two fifths seen just once and roughly 10% held by the top ten. The specimen was blood, either unsorted or a sorted T cell fraction (not recorded which). These receptors were obtained from a human donor who was either an allogeneic HSCT recipient or a stem cell or donor lymphocyte infusion donor (not recorded which). It is not recorded whose cells these are; they may come from a transplant donor. CDR3s include the opening cysteine and the closing phenylalanine or tryptophan. Fields, in order: J gene, V gene, clone size, CDR3 protein. Some rows mark clone size as missing; the rest say once, few, many or name a class of expanded clone.

j_call: TRBJ2-7
v_call: TRBV5-1
clone_size: NA
cdr3_aa: CASSPRVGGDSYEQYF

j_call: TRBJ1-1
v_call: TRBV20-1
clone_size: NA
cdr3_aa: CSASWTGVNTEAFF

j_call: TRBJ2-7
v_call: TRBV4-2
clone_size: NA
cdr3_aa: CASSQDSTVSYEQYF

j_call: TRBJ1-1
v_call: TRBV5-5
clone_size: NA
cdr3_aa: CASRRIPEGTEAFF

j_call: TRBJ1-1
v_call: TRBV12-3/TRBV12-4
clone_size: NA
cdr3_aa: CASSPTPGYKAFF

j_call: TRBJ1-1
v_call: TRBV5-1
clone_size: few
cdr3_aa: CASSLVYGRDHTEAFF

j_call: TRBJ1-1
v_call: TRBV6-6
clone_size: NA
cdr3_aa: CASSSLTGSQNAFF

j_call: TRBJ2-1
v_call: TRBV20-1
clone_size: NA
cdr3_aa: CSASGLAPVDEQFF

j_call: TRBJ1-3
v_call: TRBV3-1
clone_size: NA
cdr3_aa: CASSPPARGFSGNTIYF

j_call: TRBJ2-7
v_call: TRBV20-1
clone_size: NA
cdr3_aa: CSAQMGGIFEQYF

j_call: TRBJ1-4
v_call: TRBV4-3
clone_size: few
cdr3_aa: CASSPLGGSAAEKLFF

j_call: TRBJ2-7
v_call: TRBV28
clone_size: few
cdr3_aa: CASSFERDSYEQYF

j_call: TRBJ2-2
v_call: TRBV25-1
clone_size: NA
cdr3_aa: CASSERADGELFF

j_call: TRBJ2-3
v_call: TRBV7-3
clone_size: NA
cdr3_aa: CASSKGDTQYF

j_call: TRBJ1-1
v_call: TRBV5-1
clone_size: few
cdr3_aa: CASSLRTGGTEAFF

j_call: TRBJ1-2
v_call: TRBV28
clone_size: few
cdr3_aa: CASSLTAGDYGYTF

j_call: TRBJ1-6
v_call: TRBV12-3/TRBV12-4
clone_size: NA
cdr3_aa: CASKMGTGNSPLHF

j_call: TRBJ1-1
v_call: TRBV10-2
clone_size: NA
cdr3_aa: CASEDRRNTEAFF

j_call: TRBJ1-3
v_call: TRBV18
clone_size: NA
cdr3_aa: CASSPGGAGNTIYF

j_call: TRBJ1-2
v_call: TRBV28
clone_size: many
cdr3_aa: CASMGTGAPFYGYTF

j_call: TRBJ2-3
v_call: TRBV5-1
clone_size: NA
cdr3_aa: CASSLVARGALSTDTQYF

j_call: TRBJ1-5
v_call: TRBV12-3/TRBV12-4
clone_size: NA
cdr3_aa: CASRGQGPQPQHF

j_call: TRBJ2-1
v_call: TRBV12-3/TRBV12-4
clone_size: NA
cdr3_aa: CASSLARLLSGVYNEQFF

j_call: TRBJ1-3
v_call: TRBV29-1
clone_size: few
cdr3_aa: CSVETHRGRPGNTIYF

j_call: TRBJ2-3
v_call: TRBV5-1
clone_size: NA
cdr3_aa: CASSRSGRGTDTQYF

j_call: TRBJ1-1
v_call: TRBV30
clone_size: NA
cdr3_aa: CAWSTVGETFF

j_call: TRBJ2-5
v_call: TRBV7-2
clone_size: NA
cdr3_aa: CASRGAETQYF

j_call: TRBJ1-2
v_call: TRBV6-5
clone_size: few
cdr3_aa: CASSPEGAQLNYGYTF

j_call: TRBJ1-5
v_call: TRBV2
clone_size: NA
cdr3_aa: CASSEIPAPQHF

j_call: TRBJ2-7
v_call: TRBV6-1
clone_size: NA
cdr3_aa: CASSVSGGTPYEQYF

j_call: TRBJ1-1
v_call: TRBV20-1
clone_size: NA
cdr3_aa: CSASRGDATEAFF

j_call: TRBJ1-1
v_call: TRBV4-1
clone_size: few
cdr3_aa: CASSRDTGDTEAFF

j_call: TRBJ1-3
v_call: TRBV4-2
clone_size: few
cdr3_aa: CASSQDLTGSGNTIYF

j_call: TRBJ1-2
v_call: TRBV5-1
clone_size: few
cdr3_aa: CASSRDADYGYTF

j_call: TRBJ1-1
v_call: TRBV5-1
clone_size: few
cdr3_aa: CASSLEVRGTEAFF

j_call: TRBJ2-5
v_call: TRBV5-1
clone_size: NA
cdr3_aa: CASSTRVAGTQYF

j_call: TRBJ2-3
v_call: TRBV10-3
clone_size: NA
cdr3_aa: CAISGDRGISDTQYF

j_call: TRBJ2-1
v_call: TRBV4-1
clone_size: NA
cdr3_aa: CASSQPTSLAYNEQFF

j_call: TRBJ1-1
v_call: TRBV9
clone_size: many
cdr3_aa: CASSVDRGTEAFF

j_call: TRBJ2-4
v_call: TRBV24-1
clone_size: NA
cdr3_aa: CATSDLPPGPPAENIQYF

j_call: TRBJ2-3
v_call: TRBV3-1
clone_size: few
cdr3_aa: CASSQPRDPTDTQYF

j_call: TRBJ1-1
v_call: TRBV7-9
clone_size: NA
cdr3_aa: CASSRTHLGTEAFF

j_call: TRBJ1-1
v_call: TRBV29-1
clone_size: few
cdr3_aa: CSVETSDRAPEAFF

j_call: TRBJ2-7
v_call: TRBV5-1
clone_size: NA
cdr3_aa: CASSLTGGVSYEQYF

j_call: TRBJ1-5
v_call: TRBV28
clone_size: few
cdr3_aa: CASSRPDQPQHF

j_call: TRBJ2-7
v_call: TRBV6-5
clone_size: NA
cdr3_aa: CASSPTGGKQYF

j_call: TRBJ2-7
v_call: TRBV15
clone_size: few
cdr3_aa: CATAGGGSYEQYF

j_call: TRBJ1-2
v_call: TRBV10-3
clone_size: few
cdr3_aa: CAREGLNYGYTF

j_call: TRBJ1-2
v_call: TRBV12-3/TRBV12-4
clone_size: NA
cdr3_aa: CASSLLQGASYTF

j_call: TRBJ2-2
v_call: TRBV5-1
clone_size: NA
cdr3_aa: CASSLVPSGTNTGELFF

j_call: TRBJ1-4
v_call: TRBV9
clone_size: NA
cdr3_aa: CASSVDGGTNEKLFF

j_call: TRBJ1-3
v_call: TRBV27
clone_size: few
cdr3_aa: CASRRSSGNTIYF